This TCR beta chain was recorded in a study of T cells after yellow fever vaccination. Study-wide points: Weaker, the secondary response had a peak occurring faster, on day 5 versus 15. Of the clonotypes, a small share occurred in both CD4 and CD8 compartments. Boosting was followed by the reappearance of most primary-vaccination clones (approximately 97% CD4, about 90% CD8).

Trimming took off 5 bases at V and 3 bases at J, with 17 bases between the two ends. Germline V gives CDR1 DFQATT, CDR2 SNEGSKA (reference sequence). The CDR3 covers 15 residues. This clonotype was seen a few times. Its antigen is still unknown. Production of TCR cDNA was by 5'RACE template switching, which also added a universal primer site and UMIs. Each CDR3 protein is one row after TCRdb ran MiXCR on the 5' RACE reads. The sample consists of fewer than 450,000 distinct CDR3 sequences, roughly 11% of them appearing once. The rearrangement uses TRBV20-1 and TRBJ2-1, with D perhaps matching TRBD1 (6 bases). This receptor was taken from a man aged 18 to 29 who received the YFV17D yellow fever vaccine. The sequences come from PBMCs, collected on the day of the first yellow fever vaccination. The CDR3 reads CSAGPTGQFYNEQFF. In nucleotides, the CDR3 is TGCAGTGCTGGCCCCACCGGACAGTTCTACAATGAGCAGTTCTTC.